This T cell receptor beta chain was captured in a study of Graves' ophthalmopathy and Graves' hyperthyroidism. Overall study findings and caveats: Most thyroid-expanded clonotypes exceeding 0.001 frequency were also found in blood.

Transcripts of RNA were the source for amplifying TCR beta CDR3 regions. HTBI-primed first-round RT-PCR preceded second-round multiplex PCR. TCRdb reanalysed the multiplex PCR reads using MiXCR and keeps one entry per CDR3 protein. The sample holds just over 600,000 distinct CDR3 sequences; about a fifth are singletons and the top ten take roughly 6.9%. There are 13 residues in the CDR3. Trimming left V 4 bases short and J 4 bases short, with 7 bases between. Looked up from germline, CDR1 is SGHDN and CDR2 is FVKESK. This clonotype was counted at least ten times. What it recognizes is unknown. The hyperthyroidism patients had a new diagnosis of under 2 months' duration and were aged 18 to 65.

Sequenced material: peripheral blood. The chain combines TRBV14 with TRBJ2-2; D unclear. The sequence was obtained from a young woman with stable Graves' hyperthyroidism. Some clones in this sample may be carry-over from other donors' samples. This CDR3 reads CASSRSVTGELFF. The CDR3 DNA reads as TGTGCCAGCAGCCGAAGTGTCACCGGGGAGCTGTTTTTT. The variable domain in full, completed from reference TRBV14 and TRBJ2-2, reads EAGVTQFPSHSVIEKGQTVTLRCDPISGHDNLYWYRRVMGKEIKFLLHFVKESKQDESGMPNNRFLAERTGGTYSTLKVQPAELEDSGVYFCASSRSVTGELFFGEGSRLTVL.